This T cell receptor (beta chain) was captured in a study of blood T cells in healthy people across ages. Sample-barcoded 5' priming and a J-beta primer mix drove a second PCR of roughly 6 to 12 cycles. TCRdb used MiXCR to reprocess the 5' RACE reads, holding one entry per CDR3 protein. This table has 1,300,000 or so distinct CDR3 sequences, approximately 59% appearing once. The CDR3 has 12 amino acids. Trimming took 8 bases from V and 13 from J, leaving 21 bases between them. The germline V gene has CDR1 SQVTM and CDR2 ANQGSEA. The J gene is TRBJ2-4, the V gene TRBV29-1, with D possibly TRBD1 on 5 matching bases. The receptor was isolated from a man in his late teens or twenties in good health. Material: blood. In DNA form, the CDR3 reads TGCAGCTCCACCTCAGGGTTACAGGAGCAGTACTTC. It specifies CSSTSGLQEQYF.